The 18 T cell receptor beta chains below come from one sample, sequenced in a study of shared clonotypes between healthy human individuals. Clones were sequenced by immunoSEQ multiplex PCR, and TCRdb holds only the in-frame ones, with some missing. Of millions of clones in the sample, 95% are singletons; the top ten hold approximately 0.13%. The sequencing input was naive CD4+ T cells sorted from blood. Subset described: CD45RA+ positively selected. The receptor set was obtained from a man younger than 30 in good health.

As concerns this clone: At one end the junction does not follow the germline gene, possibly because of a read error. This sequence joins TRBV30 and TRBJ1-2, with D hard to call. The CDR3 is 11 residues long. The germline gives CDR1 GTSNPN, CDR2 SVGIG (reference sequence). CDR3 nucleotide sequence: TGTGCCTGGAGTCGCACTGCTGTTCTAATATTT. It translates to CAWSRTAVLIF.

The chain carries TRBV7-3 and TRBJ2-2; D is unclear. Germline loops: CDR1 SGHTA, CDR2 FQGTGA. The germline V and J ends were trimmed by 5 bases and 6 bases, with 13 bases remaining between them. This CDR3 region has 14 residues. The CDR3 DNA is TGTGCCAGCAGCCCGAACCCTCTTGCCGGGGAGCTGTTTTTT. Its translation is CASSPNPLAGELFF.

This rearrangement joins TRBV6-6 to TRBJ1-2, with 10 bases matching TRBD1. The CDR3 length is 15 residues. With 2 bases clipped from V and 7 bases from J, the junction kept 7 bases outside the gene matches. CDR1 is MNHNY, CDR2 SVGAGI, per germline (reference sequence). CDR3 in amino acids: CASSYGGQGRSGYTF. DNA of the CDR3: TGTGCCAGCAGTTACGGGGGACAGGGGCGGAGTGGCTACACCTTC.

V is TRBV27 and J is TRBJ2-7, with TRBD1 matching 7 bases. This CDR3 has 15 amino acids. V gave up 6 bases and J gave up 3 bases; unmatched junction bases: 11. CDR1 and CDR2 (germline): MNHEY, SMNVEV (reference sequence). The CDR3 DNA is TGTGCCAGCAGAACTCAGGGACAGAATATCTACGAGCAGTACTTC. Protein sequence: CASRTQGQNIYEQYF.

The rearrangement uses TRBV5-6 and TRBJ1-2; 7 bases match TRBD1. This CDR3 has 14 residues. The germline CDR1 and CDR2 sequences are SGHDT and YYEEEE. V was pared by 1 base and J by 3 bases, with 3 bases of the junction left unmatched. The CDR3 DNA reads TGTGCCAGCAGCTTGAGGGACAGTGACTATGGCTACACCTTC. Its translation is CASSLRDSDYGYTF.

A note on this clone: This same CDR3 is encoded by further DNA sequences in the sample. The J gene is TRBJ1-2, the V gene TRBV4-1; D is unclear. The germline V gene has CDR1 MGHRA and CDR2 YSYEKL. The CDR3 spans 13 residues. V was shortened by 1 base and J by 4 bases, with 7 bases between the two germline ends. CDR3 amino acids: CASSQVGIYGYTF. Written as DNA, the CDR3 is TGCGCCAGCAGCCAAGTTGGCATCTATGGCTACACCTTC.

J is TRBJ2-7 and V is TRBV28, with D perhaps TRBD1 or TRBD2 (5 bases each). CDR1 is MDHEN and CDR2 is SYDVKM in the germline V gene. Trimming took 8 bases from V and 9 from J, leaving 23 bases between them. CDR3 length: 14 residues. The chain's CDR3 is CASSLGAPIEGQYF. The CDR3 bases are TGTGCCAGCTCCCTCGGGGCGCCCATCGAGGGGCAGTACTTC.

The chain employs TRBV18 and TRBJ2-7; 8 bases agree with TRBD2. CDR3 size: 14 residues. CDR1 and CDR2 from the germline V gene are KGHSH and LQKENI. J lost 7 bases, V lost 3 bases, and 8 bases had no gene match. The chain's CDR3 is CASSPDRVAGEQYF. The CDR3 DNA is TGTGCCAGCTCACCTGATAGGGTAGCGGGGGAGCAGTACTTC.

The chain carries TRBV5-4 and TRBJ2-7; TRBD2 is a possible D gene (6 bases). The V gene lost 4 bases and the J gene lost 1 base, with 18 bases spanning the gap. The germline V gene encodes CDR1 SGHNT and CDR2 YYREEE (reference sequence). The CDR3 is 16 amino acids. CDR3 in amino acids: CASSLFPGAGSYEQYF. CDR3 bases: TGTGCCAGCAGCCTCTTCCCGGGTGCGGGATCCTACGAGCAGTACTTC.

The chain couples TRBV25-1 to TRBJ1-2; tentative D call: TRBD1 (6 bases). The CDR3 has 16 residues. Germline lookup yields CDR1 MGHDK and CDR2 SYGVNS. Trimming removed 4 bases at V and 6 bases at J, with 21 bases between. CDR3 loop: CASSGGGTSRTHGYTF. For the CDR3, the DNA is TGTGCCAGCAGTGGAGGCGGGACATCCAGAACGCATGGCTACACCTTC.

The genes are TRBV2 and TRBJ2-2, with D possibly matching TRBD2 (6 bases). The V end lost 5 bases, the J end lost 3 bases, and 13 bases lay between the germline ends. This CDR3 is built from 15 residues. Germline CDR1 SNHLY, CDR2 FYNNEI. This chain's CDR3 is CASSFVGGYTGELFF. DNA of the CDR3: TGTGCCAGCAGTTTCGTGGGGGGATACACCGGGGAGCTGTTTTTT. Combining the CDR3 with reference TRBV2 and TRBJ2-2 gives the whole variable domain EPEVTQTPSHQVTQMGQEVILRCVPISNHLYFYWYRQILGQKVEFLVSFYNNEISEKSEIFDDQFSVERPDGSNFTLKIRSTKLEDSAMYFCASSFVGGYTGELFFGEGSRLTVL.

The chain employs TRBV6-5 and TRBJ2-2, with D perhaps given as TRBD1 or TRBD2 (6 bases each). Trimming cost V 6 bases and J 6 bases, with 11 bases left between them. Germline loops: CDR1 MNHEY, CDR2 SVGAGI. The CDR3 contains 13 residues. CDR3 loop: CASREGGSGELFF. The CDR3 DNA reads as TGTGCCAGCAGAGAAGGGGGGTCCGGGGAGCTGTTTTTT.

The rearrangement uses TRBV6-5 and TRBJ1-2, with 9 bases lining up with TRBD1. The CDR3 contains 13 residues. Germline-derived CDR1 and CDR2 are MNHEY and SVGAGI. V was clipped by 6 bases and J by 8 bases; unmatched bases: 7. The DNA of the CDR3 is TGTGCCAGCAGAGGGACAGGGTGGAGCGGCTACACCTTC. Translated: CASRGTGWSGYTF.

The chain is built from TRBV2 and TRBJ2-7, with 7 bases aligning to TRBD1. The V gene's germline CDR1 is SNHLY and CDR2 FYNNEI. The V segment lost 6 bases and the J segment 3 bases; nucleotides outside the gene matches: 5. The length of the CDR3 is 13 residues. CDR3 DNA sequence: TGTGCCAGCAGCCTCCAGGGGGTCTACGAGCAGTACTTC. This gives the protein CASSLQGVYEQYF.

This rearrangement joins TRBV18 to TRBJ1-3; D remains unclear. V lost 4 bases and J lost 2, with 6 bases in between. The CDR3 sequence is 13 residues long. Germline CDR1 KGHSH, CDR2 LQKENI. The CDR3 loop is CASSRGAGNTIYF. CDR3 nucleotides: TGTGCCAGCTCACGCGGGGCTGGAAACACCATATATTTT. The full variable domain, in which reference TRBV18 and TRBJ1-3 provide the parts outside the CDR3, is NAGVMQNPRHLVRRRGQEARLRCSPMKGHSHVYWYRQLPEEGLKFMVYLQKENIIDESGMPKERFSAEFPKEGPSILRIQQVVRGDSAAYFCASSRGAGNTIYFGEGSWLTVV.

The V and J genes are TRBV7-8 and TRBJ2-5; D assignment may be TRBD1 or TRBD2 (5 bases each). Germline loops: CDR1 SGHVS, CDR2 FQNEAQ. Trimming shortened V by 0 bases and J by 8 bases, and 13 bases separated the two germline ends. The CDR3 has 14 residues. CDR3 sequence (DNA): TGTGCCAGCAGCTTAGCGGGAACAGGAGGAACCCAGTACTTC. It yields the protein CASSLAGTGGTQYF. The whole variable domain, remainder taken from reference TRBV7-8 and TRBJ2-5, is GAGVSQSPRYKVAKRGQDVALRCDPISGHVSLFWYQQALGQGPEFLTYFQNEAQLDKSGLPSDRFFAERPEGSVSTLKIQRTQQEDSAVYLCASSLAGTGGTQYFGPGTRLLVL.

The CDR3 region is CASRRGQGYNSPLHF. CDR3 nucleotide sequence: TGTGCCAGCAGGCGGGGACAGGGCTATAATTCACCCCTCCACTTT. This chain joins TRBV7-2 and TRBJ1-6; 9 nucleotides match TRBD1. The germline CDR1 and CDR2 sequences are SGHTA and FQGNSA. The CDR3 extends over 15 amino acids. The ends lost 6 bases at V and 3 bases at J; junction bases unmatched: 3.

The chain couples TRBV9 to TRBJ1-6; TRBD1 might be the D (6 bases). CDR3 length equals 18 residues. Per germline, CDR1 SGDLS and CDR2 YYNGEE. With 3 bases removed from V and 4 bases from J, the gap between germline ends came to 20 bases. CDR3 nucleotides: TGTGCCAGCAGCGCGGGAGGAGGGGGGGAACCTTATAATTCACCCCTCCACTTT. Its protein is CASSAGGGGEPYNSPLHF.